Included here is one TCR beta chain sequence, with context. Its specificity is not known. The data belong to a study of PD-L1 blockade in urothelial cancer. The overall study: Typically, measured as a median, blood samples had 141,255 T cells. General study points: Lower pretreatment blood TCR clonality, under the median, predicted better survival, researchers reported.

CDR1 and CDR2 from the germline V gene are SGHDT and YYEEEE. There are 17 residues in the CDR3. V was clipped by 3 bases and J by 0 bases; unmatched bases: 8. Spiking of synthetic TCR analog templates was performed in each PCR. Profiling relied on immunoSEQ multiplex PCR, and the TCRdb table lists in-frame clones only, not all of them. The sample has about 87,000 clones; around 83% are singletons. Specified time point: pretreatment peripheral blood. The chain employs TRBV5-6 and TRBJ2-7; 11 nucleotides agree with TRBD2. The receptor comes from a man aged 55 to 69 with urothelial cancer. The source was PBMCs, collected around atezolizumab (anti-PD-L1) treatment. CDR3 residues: CASSSRVTSGISYEQYF. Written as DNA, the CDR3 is TGTGCCAGCAGCTCGCGGGTGACTAGCGGGATCTCCTACGAGCAGTACTTC.